Each of the 21 T cell receptor beta chains below was sequenced from the same sample in a study of blood T cell repertoires in COVID-19. Some clones are missing from TCRdb's copy, which holds only in-frame ones; the method was immunoSEQ multiplex PCR. The sample has around 220,000 clones; 80% to 95% are singletons. The sequenced material came from PBMCs or T cells enriched from blood (not recorded which). Receptors were obtained from a woman between 18 and 29 years old who had recovered from COVID-19.

The chain uses TRBV28 and TRBJ2-7; TRBD1 matches at 9 bases. The V gene end was trimmed by 4 bases and the J gene end by 7 bases; junction bases not matched to a gene: 5. Germline CDR1 reads MDHEN; CDR2 reads SYDVKM. The CDR3 covers 13 residues. Here the CDR3 DNA reads TGTGCCAGCAGTTGGGGACAGGGCCGGGAGCAGTACTTC. Translating gives CASSWGQGREQYF. The full variable domain, rest sourced from reference TRBV28 and TRBJ2-7, is DVKVTQSSRYLVKRTGEKVFLECVQDMDHENMFWYRQDPGLGLRLIYFSYDVKMKEKGDIPEGYSVSREKKERFSLILESASTNQTSMYLCASSWGQGREQYFGPGTRLTVT.

This chain joins TRBV19 and TRBJ2-2; possibly TRBD2 for D (7 bases). The length of the CDR3 is 14 residues. Germline-derived CDR1 and CDR2 are LNHDA and SQIVND (reference sequence). V gave up 6 bases and J gave up 8 bases, with 16 bases separating them. The CDR3 DNA follows: TGTGCCAGTAGCACCTGGGGGGGCCAAGGGGAGCTGTTTTTT. It specifies CASSTWGGQGELFF. The whole variable domain, filled in from reference TRBV19 and TRBJ2-2, reads DGGITQSPKYLFRKEGQNVTLSCEQNLNHDAMYWYRQDPGQGLRLIYYSQIVNDFQKGDIAEGYSVSREKKESFPLTVTSAQKNPTAFYLCASSTWGGQGELFFGEGSRLTVL.

The chain uses TRBV4-1 and TRBJ2-6; D remains ambiguous. The CDR3 covers 16 residues. Trimming took off 0 bases at V and 0 bases at J, with 6 bases between the two ends. The germline V gene has CDR1 MGHRA and CDR2 YSYEKL. The CDR3 coding sequence is TGCGCCAGCAGCCAAGATCTCTCCTCTGGGGCCAACGTCCTGACTTTC. Protein sequence: CASSQDLSSGANVLTF.

The V call is TRBV7-9, the J call TRBJ1-2; 7 positions agree with TRBD1. After removal of 1 base from V and 5 bases from J, the junction contained 10 bases not matched to a gene. The CDR3 contains 16 residues. Germline V gene data show CDR1 as SEHNR and CDR2 as FQNEAQ (reference sequence). In DNA, the CDR3 is TGTGCCAGCAGCTTAGGGGGGGACAGCAAGTGGTATGGCTACACCTTC. As protein: CASSLGGDSKWYGYTF.

This chain uses TRBV9 with TRBJ2-5, with 8 bases fitting TRBD1. The CDR3 spans 14 residues. Germline CDR1 and CDR2: SGDLS and YYNGEE. Losses at the gene ends were 4 bases for V and 5 bases for J; bases not matched to a gene: 7. CDR3 sequence (DNA): TGTGCCAGCAGCTCACGGACAGGGTTGGAGACCCAGTACTTC. Amino acids: CASSSRTGLETQYF.

The chain links TRBV9 to TRBJ1-2, with 7 bases lining up with TRBD1. Trimming cost V 3 bases and J 7 bases; bases outside gene matches: 6. The length of the CDR3 is 13 residues. Germline V gene data show CDR1 as SGDLS and CDR2 as YYNGEE. The CDR3 sequence is CASSARTGGGYTF. The CDR3 DNA sequence: TGTGCCAGCAGCGCTAGGACAGGTGGTGGCTACACCTTC.

DNA of the CDR3: TGTGCCAGCACCGGGAGGGTACAAGCCACAGTGTCTAACTATGGCTACACCTTC. Amino acids: CASTGRVQATVSNYGYTF. This rearrangement joins TRBV12-1 to TRBJ1-2. TRBV12-1 is labeled a pseudogene. The CDR3 extends over 18 amino acids.

This chain joins TRBV6-1 and TRBJ2-2; D possibly corresponds to TRBD1 (5 bases). Per the germline V gene, CDR1 is MNHNS and CDR2 is SASEGT. The V end lost 2 bases, the J end lost 5 bases, and 9 bases lay between the germline ends. The CDR3 sequence is 14 residues long. CDR3 loop: CASSEWGLTGELFF. In nucleotides, the CDR3 is TGTGCCAGCAGTGAATGGGGCTTAACCGGGGAGCTGTTTTTT.

This chain connects TRBV11-2 to TRBJ2-1; 10 bases are shared with TRBD2. CDR3 length equals 15 residues. Unmatched junction bases numbered 10, after V lost 5 bases and J lost 9 bases. The germline V gene encodes CDR1 SGHAT and CDR2 FQNNGV. CDR3 residues: CASSLQTSGWTEQFF. DNA of the CDR3: TGTGCCAGCAGCCTCCAGACTAGCGGGTGGACTGAGCAGTTCTTC.

V is TRBV9 and J is TRBJ2-5, with TRBD2 as a possible D gene (6 bases). V was clipped by 5 bases and J by 3 bases, with 14 bases between them. Germline V gives CDR1 SGDLS, CDR2 YYNGEE. The CDR3 spans 14 residues. The CDR3 DNA sequence: TGTGCCAGCAGTACTTCCGGGACTGAAGAGACCCAGTACTTC. Protein sequence: CASSTSGTEETQYF.

CDR3: CASTMGTDTNSNYGYTF. CDR3 DNA sequence: TGTGCCAGCACCATGGGGACAGATACTAATTCTAACTATGGCTACACCTTC. The V call is TRBV9, the J call TRBJ1-2; TRBD1 aligns across 7 bases. This CDR3 is built from 17 residues. The V and J ends lost 6 bases and 0 bases, in that order; junction bases with no gene match: 14. Germline CDR1 is SGDLS and CDR2 is YYNGEE.

In the case of this clone: This sample also contains other DNA sequences that code for the same CDR3. This chain uses TRBV4-2 with TRBJ2-5, with 8 bases lining up with TRBD2. In germline, CDR1 is LGHNA, CDR2 YNFKEQ. The CDR3 covers 15 residues. Trimming cost V 0 bases and J 1 base; bases outside gene matches: 1. CDR3 loop: CASSQDRGGQETQYF. Here the CDR3 DNA reads TGTGCCAGCAGCCAAGATCGGGGGGGCCAAGAGACCCAGTACTTC.

This chain connects TRBV7-9 to TRBJ1-6; D unresolved. V lost 2 bases to trimming and J lost 10 bases, with 6 bases between them. This CDR3 has 12 residues. CDR1 is SEHNR and CDR2 is FQNEAQ in the germline V gene (reference sequence). CDR3 bases: TGTGCCAGCAGCTTACCCAGATCACCCCTCCACTTT. It yields the protein CASSLPRSPLHF.

The V and J genes are TRBV10-3 and TRBJ2-7, with 9 nucleotides matching TRBD1. The V gene's germline CDR1 is ENHRY and CDR2 SYGVKD. V shed 8 bases and J 1 base; nucleotides not matched to a gene: 3. The CDR3 has 13 residues. CDR3 sequence: CAIRTGDSYEQYF. The CDR3 DNA reads as TGTGCCATCCGGACAGGGGATTCCTACGAGCAGTACTTC.

The count of this clone is one. CDR3 sequence reads: CASSLVAGTDTQYF. The DNA of the CDR3 is TGCGCCAGCAGCTTGGTAGCGGGCACAGATACGCAGTATTTT. The chain links TRBV5-1 to TRBJ2-3, with D perhaps matching TRBD2 (6 bases). V was cut by 0 bases and J by 1 base, with 6 bases left in between. The germline V gene has CDR1 SGHRS and CDR2 YFSETQ. This CDR3 has 14 residues.

This rearrangement joins TRBV7-6 to TRBJ2-5; 7 bases are a match to TRBD2. Per germline, CDR1 SGHVS and CDR2 FNYEAQ. V was clipped by 3 bases and J by 3 bases; unmatched bases: 4. CDR3 size: 14 residues. Here the CDR3 DNA reads TGTGCCAGCAGCTTCTTCGGGGGGAAAGAGACCCAGTACTTC. It yields the protein CASSFFGGKETQYF.

This clone was seen a few times. The rearrangement uses TRBV12-3 or TRBV12-4 and TRBJ2-3; D remains ambiguous. The CDR3 totals 13 residues. V was pared by 1 base and J by 3 bases, with 5 bases between. The CDR3 spells CASSLGATDTQYF. In DNA form, the CDR3 reads TGTGCCAGCAGTTTAGGGGCGACAGATACGCAGTATTTT.

The genes are TRBV27 and TRBJ2-2, with 8 bases that match TRBD1. Germline values: CDR1 MNHEY, CDR2 SMNVEV (reference sequence). The CDR3 covers 15 residues. J gave up 2 bases and V 5 bases, and 4 bases lay outside the gene matches. CDR3 sequence (DNA): TGTGCCAGCAGTGAGGACAGGGCAAACACCGGGGAGCTGTTTTTT. This gives the protein CASSEDRANTGELFF.

The chain employs TRBV9 and TRBJ2-1, with D unresolved. V was cut by 2 bases and J by 3 bases, with 9 bases left in between. Germline V lookup: CDR1 SGDLS, CDR2 YYNGEE. The CDR3 length is 14 residues. The CDR3 DNA follows: TGTGCCAGCAGCGTGACTTCTTTCTACAATGAGCAGTTCTTC. It is translated as CASSVTSFYNEQFF.

V gene TRBV19 combines with J gene TRBJ2-1; D possibly corresponds to TRBD1 (5 bases). CDR3 length: 14 amino acids. Germline V gene sequence: CDR1 LNHDA, CDR2 SQIVND (reference sequence). The chain's CDR3 is CAISPRAAMNEQFF. The DNA for the CDR3 is TGTGCTATCAGCCCCAGGGCAGCCATGAATGAGCAGTTCTTC.

The rearrangement joins TRBV19 to TRBJ1-5, with D possibly being TRBD1 (5 bases). The CDR3 runs to 13 residues. Trimming took 5 bases from V and 11 from J, leaving 16 bases between them. CDR1 and CDR2 (germline): LNHDA, SQIVND (reference sequence). Written as DNA, the CDR3 is TGTGCCAGTAGTGCGCAAGGGAGGGGTGCCCAGCATTTT. It codes for CASSAQGRGAQHF.